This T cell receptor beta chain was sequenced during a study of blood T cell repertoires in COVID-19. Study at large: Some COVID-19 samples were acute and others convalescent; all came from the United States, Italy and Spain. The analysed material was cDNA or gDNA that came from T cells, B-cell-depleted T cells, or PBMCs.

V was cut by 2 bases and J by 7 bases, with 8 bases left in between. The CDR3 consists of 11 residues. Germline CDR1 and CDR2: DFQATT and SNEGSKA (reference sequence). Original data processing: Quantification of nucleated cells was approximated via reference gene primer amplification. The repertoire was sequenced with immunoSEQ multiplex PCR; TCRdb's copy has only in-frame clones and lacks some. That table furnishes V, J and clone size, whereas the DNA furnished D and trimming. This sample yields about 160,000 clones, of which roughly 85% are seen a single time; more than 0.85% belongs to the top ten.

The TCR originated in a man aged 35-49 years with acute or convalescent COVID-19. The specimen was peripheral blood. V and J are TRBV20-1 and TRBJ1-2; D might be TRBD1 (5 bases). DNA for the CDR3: TGCAGTGCTAGAACCCAGGGTGGCTACACCTTC. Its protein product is CSARTQGGYTF.